These 12 T cell receptor beta chains were sequenced from one sample in a study of cytomegalovirus exposure and HLA in healthy donors. A multiplex PCR was run with 60 Vbeta primers and 13 Jbeta primers. Sequencing was performed with immunoSEQ multiplex PCR; in TCRdb, only in-frame clones are kept and a portion is missing. The repertoire includes roughly 84,000 clones, less than 85% of them detected once, and 13% sits in the top ten. The sample was PBMCs. Receptors were obtained from a human donor in good health.

The chain carries TRBV27 and TRBJ2-7; the match to TRBD1 covers 9 bases. This CDR3 contains 16 residues. From germline, CDR1 is MNHEY and CDR2 SMNVEV (reference sequence). The junction had 11 bases not matched to a gene; V was cut back by 5 bases and J by 3 bases. CDR3 nucleotides: TGTGCCAGCAGTACCGGGCCCGGGACAGGGATCTACGAGCAGTACTTC. Its protein product is CASSTGPGTGIYEQYF.

The CDR3 coding sequence is TGTGCCAGCTCACCGAGCACAGGGGGCCACACTGAAGCTTTCTTT. Residues: CASSPSTGGHTEAFF. The J gene is TRBJ1-1, the V gene TRBV18, with 9 nucleotides matching TRBD1. Per germline, CDR1 KGHSH and CDR2 LQKENI. V gave up 3 bases and J gave up 3 bases; unmatched junction bases: 5. The CDR3 totals 15 residues.

The J gene is TRBJ1-2, the V gene TRBV4-2; 7 bases are shared with TRBD1. Germline V gene lookup returns CDR1 LGHNA and CDR2 YNFKEQ. V lost 8 bases to trimming and J lost 3 bases; unmatched junction nucleotides: 3. The CDR3 sequence is 12 residues long. The CDR3 loop reads CASGGQDYGYTF. In DNA, the CDR3 is TGTGCCAGCGGCGGACAGGACTATGGCTACACCTTC.

The V gene is TRBV7-6, the J gene TRBJ2-1; D perhaps matches TRBD2 (5 bases). This CDR3 has 14 amino acids. CDR1 is SGHVS, CDR2 FNYEAQ, per germline. The V end was cut by 1 base, the J end by 8 bases, with 12 bases between. The CDR3 nucleotides read TGTGCCAGCAGCTTAGGAGGCGGGCCCGATGAGCAGTTCTTC. Translated: CASSLGGGPDEQFF.

This chain connects TRBV6-1 to TRBJ2-2, with 15 bases lining up with TRBD2. Germline V CDR1 and CDR2: MNHNS, SASEGT. After removal of 2 bases from V and 1 base from J, the junction contained 5 bases not matched to a gene. CDR3 length: 19 residues. DNA of the CDR3: TGTGCCAGCAGTGAAAGGCCGGGACTAGCGGGGGGGAACACCGGGGAGCTGTTTTTT. Protein: CASSERPGLAGGNTGELFF.

This clone showed up just a few times. This sequence joins TRBV19 and TRBJ2-1; 7 nucleotides line up with TRBD1. This CDR3 region has 13 residues. The germline V gene encodes CDR1 LNHDA and CDR2 SQIVND (reference sequence). Losses at the gene ends were 5 bases for V and 6 bases for J; bases not matched to a gene: 4. The CDR3 coding sequence is TGTGCCAGTAGTCACAGGGGCGGCAATGAGCAGTTCTTC. Its protein is CASSHRGGNEQFF.

The V gene is TRBV2, the J gene TRBJ2-7; TRBD1 matches 9 bases. Germline CDR1 is SNHLY and CDR2 is FYNNEI. J lost 4 bases, V lost 7 bases, and 8 bases had no gene match. There are 14 residues in the CDR3. This chain's CDR3 is CASTRTGQGYEQYF. The DNA of the CDR3 is TGTGCCAGCACCAGAACGGGACAGGGTTACGAGCAGTACTTC.

This chain connects TRBV7-2 to TRBJ2-6; the D gene is possibly TRBD1 (6 bases). Germline CDR1 reads SGHTA; CDR2 reads FQGNSA. Trimming took 5 bases from V and 0 from J, leaving 17 bases between them. The CDR3 spans 18 residues. In DNA form, the CDR3 reads TGTGCCAGCAGCCTCATAACAGGGTTAAGCTCTGGGGCCAACGTCCTGACTTTC. Its protein is CASSLITGLSSGANVLTF.

This chain links TRBV5-6 with TRBJ1-1, with D tentatively TRBD1 (6 bases). The germline V and J ends were trimmed by 4 bases and 0 bases, with 16 bases remaining between them. The CDR3 is made up of 16 amino acids. Germline CDR1 is SGHDT and CDR2 is YYEEEE. The CDR3 reads CASSVPGAGMNTEAFF. The CDR3 region has the DNA TGTGCCAGCAGCGTTCCAGGGGCAGGTATGAACACTGAAGCTTTCTTT.

The chain combines TRBV18 with TRBJ1-1, with D possibly matching TRBD1 (5 bases). Trimming stripped 5 bases from V and 0 bases from J, with 7 bases between. There are 13 residues in the CDR3. Germline CDR1 is KGHSH and CDR2 is LQKENI. CDR3 sequence reads: CASSSDMNTEAFF. CDR3 coding DNA: TGTGCCAGCTCATCGGACATGAACACTGAAGCTTTCTTT. Supplemented by reference TRBV18 and TRBJ1-1, the full variable domain reads NAGVMQNPRHLVRRRGQEARLRCSPMKGHSHVYWYRQLPEEGLKFMVYLQKENIIDESGMPKERFSAEFPKEGPSILRIQQVVRGDSAAYFCASSSDMNTEAFFGQGTRLTVV.

This clone has more than one count but fewer than ten. Other DNA variants within this sample encode the same CDR3. The CDR3 region is CASSFGDRAYNEQFF. CDR3 nucleotide sequence: TGTGCCAGCAGCTTTGGTGACAGGGCATACAATGAGCAGTTCTTC. V gene TRBV5-6 combines with J gene TRBJ2-1, with 7 bases fitting TRBD1. This CDR3 comprises 15 residues. Germline V gene sequence: CDR1 SGHDT, CDR2 YYEEEE. With 2 bases clipped from V and 4 bases from J, the junction kept 6 bases outside the gene matches.

This clone appeared a single time. The chain joins TRBV28 to TRBJ2-7, with unresolved D. CDR3 size: 13 residues. Germline CDR1 MDHEN, CDR2 SYDVKM. The ends were cut back, 7 bases at V and 4 bases at J, with 14 bases in the middle. The CDR3 region is CASTRGPRYEQYF. The DNA for the CDR3 is TGTGCCAGCACTCGAGGCCCTCGGTACGAGCAGTACTTC.